The source of this T cell receptor beta chain is a study of shared clonotypes between healthy human individuals. Germline V gives CDR1 KGHSH, CDR2 LQKENI. The V end was cut by 3 bases, the J end by 2 bases, with 8 bases between. CDR3 length: 13 amino acids. Here immunoSEQ multiplex PCR was the method, and the copy in TCRdb shows in-frame clones only, minus some. The table has some 510,000 clones, around 74% seen once. The sample comprised PBMCs. The chain links TRBV18 to TRBJ2-7; no reliable D call. This receptor was identified in a woman aged 40 to 55 in good health. Some clones in this sample may be carry-over from other donors' samples. Here the CDR3 DNA reads TGTGCCAGCTCACCCAGCAGTCCCTACGAGCAGTACTTC. This encodes CASSPSSPYEQYF.